The rows below give T cell receptor beta chains drawn from one sample of a study of blood T cells in healthy people across ages. TCRdb called the 5' RACE reads again in MiXCR, with one record for every CDR3 protein. The table lists hundreds of thousands of distinct CDR3 sequences, roughly 26% of them singletons. These data were also filed under a second study, of T cells of mothers and their children.

The sequenced material came from blood. The source of these receptors is a boy aged 10-17 years in good health. Both conserved end residues are part of each CDR3. The D gene is left open where the match is weak. Size is omitted from some rows. Given values are once, few, many or a class for expanded clones.

J gene: TRBJ1-3
CDR3 length: 14
V gene: TRBV2
D gene: -
clone size: few
CDR3 DNA: TGTGCCAGCCTCAGGTCCCCCTCTGGAAACACCATATATTTT
CDR3 protein: CASLRSPSGNTIYF

J gene: TRBJ2-5
CDR3 length: 13
V gene: TRBV4-1
D gene: -
clone size: few
CDR3 DNA: TGCGCCAGCAGCCAAACTATCGGCGAGACCCAGTACTTC
CDR3 protein: CASSQTIGETQYF

J gene: TRBJ2-3
CDR3 length: 15
V gene: TRBV15
D gene: TRBD1
clone size: -
CDR3 DNA: TGTGCCACCAGCAGAGATAGGACAGGGTGGGTTACGCAGTATTTT
CDR3 protein: CATSRDRTGWVTQYF

J gene: TRBJ2-1
CDR3 length: 15
V gene: TRBV20-1
D gene: TRBD2
clone size: few
CDR3 DNA: TGCAGTGCTCGAACCGGGACTAGCGGTAAGAATGAGCAGTTCTTC
CDR3 protein: CSARTGTSGKNEQFF

J gene: TRBJ1-4
CDR3 length: 16
V gene: TRBV4-1
D gene: TRBD1
clone size: -
CDR3 DNA: TGCGCCAGCTCTCGCCCTGGGGACAGCGTTAATGAAAAACTGTTTTTT
CDR3 protein: CASSRPGDSVNEKLFF

J gene: TRBJ2-1
CDR3 length: 10
V gene: TRBV29-1
D gene: -
clone size: -
CDR3 DNA: TGCAGCGTTTGGAACAATGAGCAGTTCTTC
CDR3 protein: CSVWNNEQFF

J gene: TRBJ1-1
CDR3 length: 14
V gene: TRBV6-1
D gene: -
clone size: -
CDR3 DNA: TGTGCCAGCACACCCGGGGGGACGAACACTGAAGCTTTCTTT
CDR3 protein: CASTPGGTNTEAFF

J gene: TRBJ2-7
CDR3 length: 12
V gene: TRBV28
D gene: -
clone size: few
CDR3 DNA: TGTGCCAGCTCCCCCCCGCTCTACGAGCAGTACTTC
CDR3 protein: CASSPPLYEQYF

J gene: TRBJ2-7
CDR3 length: 16
V gene: TRBV5-6
D gene: -
clone size: -
CDR3 DNA: TGTGCCAGCAGCTTCGGGCTTCCCTCCCGCTTAGTGGAGCAGTACTTC
CDR3 protein: CASSFGLPSRLVEQYF

J gene: TRBJ2-6
CDR3 length: 16
V gene: TRBV10-3
D gene: -
clone size: -
CDR3 DNA: TGTGCCATCAGTGAGTCCCAGGGTGCCCGGGCCAACGTCCTGACTTTC
CDR3 protein: CAISESQGARANVLTF

J gene: TRBJ1-4
CDR3 length: 15
V gene: TRBV27
D gene: TRBD1
clone size: -
CDR3 DNA: TGTGCCAGCAGTTCCACAGGGGGACGAAATGAAAAACTGTTTTTT
CDR3 protein: CASSSTGGRNEKLFF

J gene: TRBJ2-1
CDR3 length: 12
V gene: TRBV20-1
D gene: -
clone size: few
CDR3 DNA: TGCAGTGCTAGACAGGGGTCGGGTGAGCAGTTCTTC
CDR3 protein: CSARQGSGEQFF

J gene: TRBJ2-7
CDR3 length: 16
V gene: TRBV3-1
D gene: TRBD2
clone size: -
CDR3 DNA: TGTGCCAGCAGCCATTACTGGACTAGCGGGCCCTACGAGCAGTACTTC
CDR3 protein: CASSHYWTSGPYEQYF

J gene: TRBJ2-1
CDR3 length: 15
V gene: TRBV5-5
D gene: TRBD2
clone size: -
CDR3 DNA: TGTGCCAGCCCAGAAGGTAGCGGGGGGTCCAATGAGCAGTTCTTC
CDR3 protein: CASPEGSGGSNEQFF

J gene: TRBJ2-3
CDR3 length: 11
V gene: TRBV5-1
D gene: -
clone size: once
CDR3 DNA: TGCGCCAGCGGCCGTGCGGATACGCAGTATTTT
CDR3 protein: CASGRADTQYF

J gene: TRBJ2-1
CDR3 length: 12
V gene: TRBV19
D gene: -
clone size: -
CDR3 DNA: TGTGCCAGTAGTAAAGGGGCGAATGAGCAGTTCTTC
CDR3 protein: CASSKGANEQFF

J gene: TRBJ1-5
CDR3 length: 14
V gene: TRBV7-9
D gene: -
clone size: -
CDR3 DNA: TGTGCCAGCAGCTCACATTTACCCAATCAGCCCCAGCATTTT
CDR3 protein: CASSSHLPNQPQHF

J gene: TRBJ1-6
CDR3 length: 16
V gene: TRBV13
D gene: TRBD1
clone size: -
CDR3 DNA: TGTGCCAGCAGCTTACAACAGGGGGCGTCGAATTCACCCCTCCACTTT
CDR3 protein: CASSLQQGASNSPLHF

J gene: TRBJ2-7
CDR3 length: 12
V gene: TRBV12-3/TRBV12-4
D gene: -
clone size: -
CDR3 DNA: TGTGCCAGCAGTTTCCTCCCTAGCGAGCAGTACTTC
CDR3 protein: CASSFLPSEQYF

J gene: TRBJ2-1
CDR3 length: 14
V gene: TRBV10-3
D gene: -
clone size: -
CDR3 DNA: TGTGCCATCAGTGAGAGGGTAGATATAGATGAGCAGTTCTTC
CDR3 protein: CAISERVDIDEQFF

J gene: TRBJ2-3
CDR3 length: 14
V gene: TRBV28
D gene: -
clone size: -
CDR3 DNA: TGTGCCAGCAGTTTCCGTCAGGCGACAGATACGCAGTATTTT
CDR3 protein: CASSFRQATDTQYF

J gene: TRBJ1-3
CDR3 length: 13
V gene: TRBV10-3
D gene: -
clone size: -
CDR3 DNA: TGTGCCGTCTCCGGGCAGGCTAGGAACACCATATATTTT
CDR3 protein: CAVSGQARNTIYF

J gene: TRBJ2-1
CDR3 length: 15
V gene: TRBV27
D gene: TRBD1
clone size: -
CDR3 DNA: TGTGCCAGCAGTTTGAGACAGGGGTTCTACAATGAGCAGTTCTTC
CDR3 protein: CASSLRQGFYNEQFF

J gene: TRBJ2-2
CDR3 length: 15
V gene: TRBV4-1
D gene: TRBD1
clone size: few
CDR3 DNA: TGCGCCAGCAGCTGGACAGGCTCGAACACCGGGGAGCTGTTTTTT
CDR3 protein: CASSWTGSNTGELFF

J gene: TRBJ2-1
CDR3 length: 15
V gene: TRBV6-5
D gene: TRBD1
clone size: -
CDR3 DNA: TGTGCCAGCAGTTACCGGGACAGAGCCTACAATGAGCAGTTCTTC
CDR3 protein: CASSYRDRAYNEQFF

J gene: TRBJ1-2
CDR3 length: 15
V gene: TRBV12-3/TRBV12-4
D gene: TRBD1
clone size: once
CDR3 DNA: TGTACCAGCCAACCTCGGGACAGTTCTAACTATGGCTACACCTTC
CDR3 protein: CTSQPRDSSNYGYTF

J gene: TRBJ2-1
CDR3 length: 18
V gene: TRBV10-3
D gene: -
clone size: -
CDR3 DNA: TGTGCCATCAGTGAGTCAGGAGGACAGGGAGGGTCCTACAATGAGCAGTTCTTC
CDR3 protein: CAISESGGQGGSYNEQFF

J gene: TRBJ1-2
CDR3 length: 15
V gene: TRBV13
D gene: -
clone size: -
CDR3 DNA: TGTGCCAGCAGCTACCCATGGACGGAGAACTATGACTACACCTTC
CDR3 protein: CASSYPWTENYDYTF

J gene: TRBJ2-3
CDR3 length: 14
V gene: TRBV5-1
D gene: -
clone size: few
CDR3 DNA: TGCGCCAGCAGCTTGGAGTCGGCACGGTATACGCAGTATTTT
CDR3 protein: CASSLESARYTQYF

J gene: TRBJ2-4
CDR3 length: 12
V gene: TRBV29-1
D gene: -
clone size: -
CDR3 DNA: TGCAGCGCGCGGGACCGATTAAACATTCAGTACTTC
CDR3 protein: CSARDRLNIQYF

J gene: TRBJ1-4
CDR3 length: 15
V gene: TRBV9
D gene: -
clone size: -
CDR3 DNA: TGTGCCAGCAGCGTAGAGGATGGAACTAATGAAAAACTGTTTTTT
CDR3 protein: CASSVEDGTNEKLFF

J gene: TRBJ2-5
CDR3 length: 16
V gene: TRBV11-2
D gene: TRBD2
clone size: few
CDR3 DNA: TGTGCCAGCAGCCCCCGGGTAGCGGGGGTGCAAGAGACCCAGTACTTC
CDR3 protein: CASSPRVAGVQETQYF

J gene: TRBJ1-1
CDR3 length: 13
V gene: TRBV24-1
D gene: -
clone size: -
CDR3 DNA: TGTGCCACCAGTGGGGCAGGGGACCCTGAAGCTTTCTTT
CDR3 protein: CATSGAGDPEAFF

J gene: TRBJ2-5
CDR3 length: 13
V gene: TRBV7-2
D gene: -
clone size: -
CDR3 DNA: TGTGCCAGCACAGGGACGATCCAAGAGACCCAGTACTTC
CDR3 protein: CASTGTIQETQYF

J gene: TRBJ2-3
CDR3 length: 14
V gene: TRBV12-3/TRBV12-4
D gene: -
clone size: few
CDR3 DNA: TGTGCCAGCACTTCCGGAGCTAGCACAGATACGCAGTATTTT
CDR3 protein: CASTSGASTDTQYF

J gene: TRBJ1-4
CDR3 length: 16
V gene: TRBV12-3/TRBV12-4
D gene: -
clone size: -
CDR3 DNA: TGTGCCAGCAGTCCCCCCTTGGCGGCCCGTAATGAAAAAGTGTTTTTT
CDR3 protein: CASSPPLAARNEKVFF

J gene: TRBJ1-1
CDR3 length: 12
V gene: TRBV20-1
D gene: TRBD1
clone size: few
CDR3 DNA: TGCAGTGCTTACAGGGGTGGTACTGAAGCTTTCTTT
CDR3 protein: CSAYRGGTEAFF

J gene: TRBJ1-2
CDR3 length: 15
V gene: TRBV18
D gene: -
clone size: -
CDR3 DNA: TGTGCCGGCTCACCCCTCCACTGGGCTAACTATGGCTACACCTTC
CDR3 protein: CAGSPLHWANYGYTF

J gene: TRBJ2-1
CDR3 length: 16
V gene: TRBV6-2/TRBV6-3
D gene: TRBD2
clone size: -
CDR3 DNA: TGTGCCAGCAGTCCGCTTGGGAGCGGGGGCCACAATGAGCAGTTCTTC
CDR3 protein: CASSPLGSGGHNEQFF

J gene: TRBJ2-7
CDR3 length: 16
V gene: TRBV9
D gene: -
clone size: many
CDR3 DNA: TGTGCCAGCAGCGGGGGGGAAGGGACAGAATCCTACGAGCAGTACTTC
CDR3 protein: CASSGGEGTESYEQYF

J gene: TRBJ1-6
CDR3 length: 12
V gene: TRBV12-5
D gene: -
clone size: few
CDR3 DNA: TGTGCTAGTTCCCGATATAATTCACCCCTCCACTTT
CDR3 protein: CASSRYNSPLHF